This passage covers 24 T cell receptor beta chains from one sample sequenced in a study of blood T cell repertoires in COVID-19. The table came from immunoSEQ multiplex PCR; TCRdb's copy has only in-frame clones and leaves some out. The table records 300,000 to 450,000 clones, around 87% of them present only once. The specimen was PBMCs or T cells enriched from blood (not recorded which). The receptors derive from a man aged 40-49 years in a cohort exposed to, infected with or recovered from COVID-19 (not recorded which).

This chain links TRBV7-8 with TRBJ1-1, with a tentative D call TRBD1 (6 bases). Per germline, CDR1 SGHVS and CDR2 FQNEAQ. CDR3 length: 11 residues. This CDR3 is CAAGEYTEAFF. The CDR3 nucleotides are TGTGCTGCAGGGGAGTACACTGAAGCTTTCTTT. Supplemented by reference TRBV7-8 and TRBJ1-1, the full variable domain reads GAGVSQSPRYKVAKRGQDVALRCDPISGHVSLFWYQQALGQGPEFLTYFQNEAQLDKSGLPSDRFFAERPEGSVSTLKIQRTQQEDSAVYLCAAGEYTEAFFGQGTRLTVV.

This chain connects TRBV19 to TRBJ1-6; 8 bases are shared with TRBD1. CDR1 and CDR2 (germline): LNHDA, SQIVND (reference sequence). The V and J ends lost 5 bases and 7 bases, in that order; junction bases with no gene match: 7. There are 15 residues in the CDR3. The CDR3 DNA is TGTGCCAGTAGTCTCCGACAGGGGTGGAATTCACCCCTCCACTTT. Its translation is CASSLRQGWNSPLHF.

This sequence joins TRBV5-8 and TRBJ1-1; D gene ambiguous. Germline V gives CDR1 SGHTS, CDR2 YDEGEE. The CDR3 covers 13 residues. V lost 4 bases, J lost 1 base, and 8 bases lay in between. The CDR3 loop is CASSHQENTEAFF. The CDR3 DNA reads TGTGCCAGCAGCCATCAGGAGAACACTGAAGCTTTCTTT.

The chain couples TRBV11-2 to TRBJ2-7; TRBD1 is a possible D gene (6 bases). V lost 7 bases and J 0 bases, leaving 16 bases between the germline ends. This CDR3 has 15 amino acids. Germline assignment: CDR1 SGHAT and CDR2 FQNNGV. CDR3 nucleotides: TGTGCCAGCACCCGGGGAACAGGGCACTCCTACGAGCAGTACTTC. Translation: CASTRGTGHSYEQYF.

Here the CDR3 DNA reads TGTGCCAGCAGTCCCGTCAGTGGAGCTCGGACTGAAGCTTTCTTT. Translated: CASSPVSGARTEAFF. The chain carries TRBV28 and TRBJ1-1; unclear D gene. CDR3 length equals 15 residues. Between the trimmed V and J ends, which lost 5 bases and 5 bases, there was a span of 18 bases. Germline V lookup: CDR1 MDHEN, CDR2 SYDVKM.

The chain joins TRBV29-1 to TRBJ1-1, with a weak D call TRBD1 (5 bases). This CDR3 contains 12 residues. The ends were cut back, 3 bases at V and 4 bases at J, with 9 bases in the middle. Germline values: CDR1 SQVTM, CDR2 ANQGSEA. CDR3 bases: TGCAGCGTTGATCGGGGGGTCACTGAAGCTTTCTTT. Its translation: CSVDRGVTEAFF.

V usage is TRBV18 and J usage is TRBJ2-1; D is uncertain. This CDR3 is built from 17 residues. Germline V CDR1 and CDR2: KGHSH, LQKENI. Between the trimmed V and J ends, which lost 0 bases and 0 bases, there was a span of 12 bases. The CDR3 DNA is TGTGCCAGCTCACCACCGAGAGCCGAAAGCTCCTACAATGAGCAGTTCTTC. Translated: CASSPPRAESSYNEQFF.

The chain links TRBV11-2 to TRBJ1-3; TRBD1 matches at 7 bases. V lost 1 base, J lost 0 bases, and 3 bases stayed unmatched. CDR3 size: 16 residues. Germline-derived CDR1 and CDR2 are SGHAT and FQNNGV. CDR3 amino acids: CASSLGGTASGNTIYF. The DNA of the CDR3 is TGTGCCAGCAGCTTAGGAGGGACAGCCTCTGGAAACACCATATATTTT.

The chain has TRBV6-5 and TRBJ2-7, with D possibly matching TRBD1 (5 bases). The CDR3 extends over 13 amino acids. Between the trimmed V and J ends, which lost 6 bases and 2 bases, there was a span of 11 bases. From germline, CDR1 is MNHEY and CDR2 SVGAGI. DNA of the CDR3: TGTGCCAGCAGAACAGGAATGCCCTACGAGCAGTACTTC. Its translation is CASRTGMPYEQYF.

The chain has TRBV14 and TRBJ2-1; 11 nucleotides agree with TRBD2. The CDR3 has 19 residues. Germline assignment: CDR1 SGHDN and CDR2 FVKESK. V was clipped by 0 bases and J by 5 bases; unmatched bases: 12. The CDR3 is CASSQDPSGRSLKNNEQFF. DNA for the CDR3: TGTGCCAGCAGCCAAGATCCTAGCGGGAGGTCTCTTAAAAACAATGAGCAGTTCTTC.

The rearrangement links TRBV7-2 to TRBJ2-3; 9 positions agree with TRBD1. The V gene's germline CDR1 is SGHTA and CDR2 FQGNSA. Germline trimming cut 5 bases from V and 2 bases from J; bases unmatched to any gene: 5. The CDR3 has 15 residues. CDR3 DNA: TGTGCCAGCAGCGCGGGACAGGGCTTCACAGATACGCAGTATTTT. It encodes CASSAGQGFTDTQYF.

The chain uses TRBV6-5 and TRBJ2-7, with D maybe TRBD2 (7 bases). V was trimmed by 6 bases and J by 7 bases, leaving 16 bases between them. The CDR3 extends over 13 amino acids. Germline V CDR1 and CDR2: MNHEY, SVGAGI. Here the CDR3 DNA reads TGTGCCAGCAGGTCGGGGGGCGCGGATGAGCAGTACTTC. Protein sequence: CASRSGGADEQYF.

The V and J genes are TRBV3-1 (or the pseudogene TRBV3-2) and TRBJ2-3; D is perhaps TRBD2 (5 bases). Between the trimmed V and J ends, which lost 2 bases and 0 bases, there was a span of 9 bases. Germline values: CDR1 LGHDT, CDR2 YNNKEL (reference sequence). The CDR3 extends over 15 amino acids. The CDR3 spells CASSQRGRSTDTQYF. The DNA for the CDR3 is TGTGCCAGCAGCCAACGAGGGCGGAGCACAGATACGCAGTATTTT.

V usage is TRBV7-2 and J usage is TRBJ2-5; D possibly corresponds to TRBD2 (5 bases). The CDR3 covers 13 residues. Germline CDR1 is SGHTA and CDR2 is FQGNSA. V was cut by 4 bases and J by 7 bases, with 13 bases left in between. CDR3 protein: CASSSGLVGTQYF. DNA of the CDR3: TGTGCCAGCAGCTCCGGACTGGTAGGGACCCAGTACTTC.

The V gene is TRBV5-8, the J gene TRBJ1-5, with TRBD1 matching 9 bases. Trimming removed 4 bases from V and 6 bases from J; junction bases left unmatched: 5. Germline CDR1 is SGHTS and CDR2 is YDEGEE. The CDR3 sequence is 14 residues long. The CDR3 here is CASSPRDRAQPQHF. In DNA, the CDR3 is TGTGCCAGCAGCCCCCGGGACAGGGCTCAGCCCCAGCATTTT.

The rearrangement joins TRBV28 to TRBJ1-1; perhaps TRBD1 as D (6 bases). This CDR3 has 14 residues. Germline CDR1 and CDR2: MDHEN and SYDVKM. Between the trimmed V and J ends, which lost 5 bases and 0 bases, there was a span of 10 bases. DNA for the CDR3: TGTGCCAGCAGTACAGGGTCACTGAACACTGAAGCTTTCTTT. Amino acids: CASSTGSLNTEAFF.

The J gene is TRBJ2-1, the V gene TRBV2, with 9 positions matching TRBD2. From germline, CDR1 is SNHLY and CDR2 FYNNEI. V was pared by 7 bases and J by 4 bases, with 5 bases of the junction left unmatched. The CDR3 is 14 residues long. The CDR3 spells CASTRLAEYNEQFF. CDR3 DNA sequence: TGTGCCAGCACCCGACTAGCGGAGTACAATGAGCAGTTCTTC.

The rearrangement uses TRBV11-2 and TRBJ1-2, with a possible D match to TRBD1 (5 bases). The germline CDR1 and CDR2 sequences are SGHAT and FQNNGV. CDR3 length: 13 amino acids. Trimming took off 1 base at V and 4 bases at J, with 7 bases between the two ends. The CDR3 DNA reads TGTGCCAGCAGCTTAGGACAGAGCTATGGCTACACCTTC. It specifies CASSLGQSYGYTF.

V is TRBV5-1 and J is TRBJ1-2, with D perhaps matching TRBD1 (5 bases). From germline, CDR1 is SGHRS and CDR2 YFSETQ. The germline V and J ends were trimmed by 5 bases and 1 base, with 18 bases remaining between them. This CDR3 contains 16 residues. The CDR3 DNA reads TGCGCCAGCAGAGCTTGGTGGTCCAGGGTTAACTATGGCTACACCTTC. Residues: CASRAWWSRVNYGYTF.

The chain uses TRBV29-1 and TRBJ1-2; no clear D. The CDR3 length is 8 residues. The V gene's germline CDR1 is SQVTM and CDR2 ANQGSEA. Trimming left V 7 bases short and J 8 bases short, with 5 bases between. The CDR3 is CSASGYTF. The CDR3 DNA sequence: TGCAGCGCATCAGGCTACACCTTC.

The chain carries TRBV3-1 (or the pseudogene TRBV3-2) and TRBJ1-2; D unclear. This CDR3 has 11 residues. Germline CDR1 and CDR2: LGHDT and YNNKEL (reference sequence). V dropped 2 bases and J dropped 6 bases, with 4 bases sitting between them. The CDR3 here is CASSQSNGYTF. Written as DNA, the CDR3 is TGTGCCAGCAGCCAATCAAATGGCTACACCTTC.

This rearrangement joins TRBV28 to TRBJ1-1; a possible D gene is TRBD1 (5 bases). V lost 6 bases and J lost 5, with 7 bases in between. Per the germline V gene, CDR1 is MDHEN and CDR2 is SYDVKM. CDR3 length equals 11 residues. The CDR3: CASRGETEAFF. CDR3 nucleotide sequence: TGTGCCAGCAGAGGGGAAACTGAAGCTTTCTTT.

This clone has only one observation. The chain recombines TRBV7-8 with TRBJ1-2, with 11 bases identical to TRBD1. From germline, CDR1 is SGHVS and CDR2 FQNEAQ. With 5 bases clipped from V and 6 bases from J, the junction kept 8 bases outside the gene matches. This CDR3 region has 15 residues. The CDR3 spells CASSPRDRGSHGYTF. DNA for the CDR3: TGTGCCAGCAGCCCCCGGGACAGGGGGAGCCATGGCTACACCTTC.

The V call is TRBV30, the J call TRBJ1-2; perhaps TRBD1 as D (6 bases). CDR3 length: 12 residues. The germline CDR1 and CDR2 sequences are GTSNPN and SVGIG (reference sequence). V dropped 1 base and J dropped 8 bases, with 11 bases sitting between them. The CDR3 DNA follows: TGTGCCTGGAGTGCGCAGGGGAGCGGCTACACCTTC. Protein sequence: CAWSAQGSGYTF.